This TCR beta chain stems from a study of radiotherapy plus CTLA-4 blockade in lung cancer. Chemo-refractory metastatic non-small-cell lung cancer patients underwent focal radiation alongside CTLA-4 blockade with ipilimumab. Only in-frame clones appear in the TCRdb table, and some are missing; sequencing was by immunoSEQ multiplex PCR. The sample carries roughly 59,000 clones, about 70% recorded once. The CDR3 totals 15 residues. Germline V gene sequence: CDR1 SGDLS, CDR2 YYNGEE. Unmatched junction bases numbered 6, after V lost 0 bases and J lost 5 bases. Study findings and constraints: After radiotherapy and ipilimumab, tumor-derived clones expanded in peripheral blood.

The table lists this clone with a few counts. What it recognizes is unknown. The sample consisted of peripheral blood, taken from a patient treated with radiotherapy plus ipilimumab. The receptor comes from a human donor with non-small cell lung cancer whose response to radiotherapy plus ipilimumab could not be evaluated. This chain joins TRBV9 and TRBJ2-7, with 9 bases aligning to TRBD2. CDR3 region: CASSVGAGGPNEQYF. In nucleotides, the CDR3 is TGTGCCAGCAGCGTAGGCGCGGGAGGGCCTAACGAGCAGTACTTC.